The clone carrying this TCR beta chain was recorded once. This sample was taken from a study of cytomegalovirus exposure and HLA in healthy donors. 60 Vbeta and 13 Jbeta primers were used in PCR. The repertoire was sequenced with immunoSEQ multiplex PCR; TCRdb's copy has only in-frame clones and lacks some. The sample lists roughly 120,000 clones, 75% to 85% seen once, with about 3% in the top ten. Germline V gene data show CDR1 as SGHRS and CDR2 as YFSETQ. The CDR3 length is 13 residues. V lost 3 bases, J lost 3 bases, and 2 bases stayed unmatched. The sample comprised PBMCs. This clonotype originated in a woman under 30 in good health and CMV-seropositive. The gene calls are TRBV5-1 and TRBJ2-7; 8 bases are a match to TRBD2. In DNA, the CDR3 is TGCGCCAGCAGCTCGGGGGGGGGCTACGAGCAGTACTTC. Its translation is CASSSGGGYEQYF. Full variable domain (missing parts from reference TRBV5-1 and TRBJ2-7): KAGVTQTPRYLIKTRGQQVTLSCSPISGHRSVSWYQQTPGQGLQFLFEYFSETQRNKGNFPGRFSGRQFSNSRSEMNVSTLELGDSALYLCASSSGGGYEQYFGPGTRLTVT.